These T cell receptor beta chains were read from a single sample in a study of identical twins. TCRdb ran MiXCR on the 5' RACE reads and lists one entry per CDR3 protein. The table has around 1.7 million distinct CDR3 sequences, under 35% seen once. The sequenced sample was cord blood. The receptors here all came from a newborn girl in good health. CDR3s include the opening cysteine and the closing phenylalanine or tryptophan. D genes are given only for firm matches. Part of the rows lack a size; the others show once, few, many or a class for expanded clones.

v_gene: TRBV20-1; d_gene: NA; abundance: NA; j_gene: TRBJ2-1; CDR3nt: TGCAGTGCTAAAATCCAGGGTAACAATGAGCAGTTCTTC; CDR3aa: CSAKIQGNNEQFF
v_gene: TRBV5-1; d_gene: TRBD1; abundance: NA; j_gene: TRBJ1-1; CDR3nt: TGCGCCAGCAGCCTCTGGGACAGCAACGCTGAAGCTTTCTTT; CDR3aa: CASSLWDSNAEAFF
v_gene: TRBV6-1; d_gene: NA; abundance: few; j_gene: TRBJ1-1; CDR3nt: TGTGCCAGCAGTGGTCCAGGAAAGTGGCGGATGGTGTACACTGAAGCTTTCTTT; CDR3aa: CASSGPGKWRMVYTEAFF
v_gene: TRBV29-1; d_gene: TRBD1; abundance: few; j_gene: TRBJ1-6; CDR3nt: TGCAGCGCTGGACGGGACAGCAACCTCGGGGATTCACCCCTCCACTTT; CDR3aa: CSAGRDSNLGDSPLHF
v_gene: TRBV28; d_gene: TRBD1; abundance: NA; j_gene: TRBJ2-4; CDR3nt: TGTGCCAGCAGCCAAGGACAGGAGGCGAGGCAGTACTTC; CDR3aa: CASSQGQEARQYF
v_gene: TRBV7-9; d_gene: NA; abundance: few; j_gene: TRBJ2-1; CDR3nt: TGTGCCAGCAGCCCAATAACTAGAGGACCCTACAATGAGCAGTTCTTC; CDR3aa: CASSPITRGPYNEQFF
v_gene: TRBV2; d_gene: TRBD1; abundance: NA; j_gene: TRBJ1-2; CDR3nt: TGTGCCAACATAAAGGACAGGGGGAACTATGGCTACACCTTC; CDR3aa: CANIKDRGNYGYTF
v_gene: TRBV7-2; d_gene: NA; abundance: NA; j_gene: TRBJ2-1; CDR3nt: TGTGCCAGCAGCCCTCTGGGGGGCGAGGGGTTGCAGTTCTTC; CDR3aa: CASSPLGGEGLQFF
v_gene: TRBV25-1; d_gene: NA; abundance: few; j_gene: TRBJ1-1; CDR3nt: TGTGCCAGCAGCGCCAGTCCGCCACGTCGCCTGAACACTGAAGCTTTCTTT; CDR3aa: CASSASPPRRLNTEAFF
v_gene: TRBV24-1; d_gene: TRBD2; abundance: NA; j_gene: TRBJ2-7; CDR3nt: TGTGCCACCAGTGCCGGGAGGTTTCGTGTGACCGAGCAGTACTTC; CDR3aa: CATSAGRFRVTEQYF
v_gene: TRBV28; d_gene: NA; abundance: NA; j_gene: TRBJ1-5; CDR3nt: TGTGCCAGCAGAGAATTGGGACGGCGTTTGAATCAGCCCCAGCATTTT; CDR3aa: CASRELGRRLNQPQHF
v_gene: TRBV6-6; d_gene: TRBD1; abundance: NA; j_gene: TRBJ1-5; CDR3nt: TGTGTCAGCAGTTCACTGACAGGGTCCATTCAGCCCCAGCATTTT; CDR3aa: CVSSSLTGSIQPQHF
v_gene: TRBV5-1; d_gene: NA; abundance: NA; j_gene: TRBJ2-4; CDR3nt: TGCGCCAGCAGCTTGAGGCAGGAAAACATTCAGTACTTC; CDR3aa: CASSLRQENIQYF
v_gene: TRBV27; d_gene: TRBD2; abundance: NA; j_gene: TRBJ2-1; CDR3nt: TGTGCCAGCAGTTTAGAGGCGGGAGGGCCACTTGAGCAGTTCTTC; CDR3aa: CASSLEAGGPLEQFF
v_gene: TRBV28; d_gene: TRBD1; abundance: few; j_gene: TRBJ1-1; CDR3nt: TGTGCCAGCAGTACCCTGACAGGGAAAGGGTACACTGAAGCTTTCTTT; CDR3aa: CASSTLTGKGYTEAFF
v_gene: TRBV27; d_gene: NA; abundance: NA; j_gene: TRBJ2-4; CDR3nt: TGTGCCAGCAGTGTCAGGGGGGTAGCCAAAAACATTCAGTACTTC; CDR3aa: CASSVRGVAKNIQYF
v_gene: TRBV20-1; d_gene: NA; abundance: once; j_gene: TRBJ2-1; CDR3nt: TGCAGTGCGAGGTTGGACGAGAGCTCCTACAATGAGCAGTTCTTC; CDR3aa: CSARLDESSYNEQFF
v_gene: TRBV10-3; d_gene: TRBD1; abundance: once; j_gene: TRBJ1-1; CDR3nt: TGTGCCATCAGCAATTCAGGGGGGAGAGGCACTGAAGCTTTCTTT; CDR3aa: CAISNSGGRGTEAFF
v_gene: TRBV6-1; d_gene: TRBD1; abundance: few; j_gene: TRBJ2-3; CDR3nt: TGTGCCAGTAAAATCGGACAGGGCACAGATACGCAGTATTTT; CDR3aa: CASKIGQGTDTQYF
v_gene: TRBV15; d_gene: NA; abundance: NA; j_gene: TRBJ1-2; CDR3nt: TGTGCCACCAGCGGGGAGGCCTATGGCTACACCTTC; CDR3aa: CATSGEAYGYTF
v_gene: TRBV3-1; d_gene: NA; abundance: NA; j_gene: TRBJ1-2; CDR3nt: TGTGCCAGCAGCCAAGCGTCGGGGGGGCATGGCTACACCTTC; CDR3aa: CASSQASGGHGYTF
v_gene: TRBV6-1; d_gene: TRBD2; abundance: NA; j_gene: TRBJ2-1; CDR3nt: TGTGCCAGCAGCCCGGCGACTAGCGAGGGAACCAATGAGCAGTTCTTC; CDR3aa: CASSPATSEGTNEQFF
v_gene: TRBV4-1; d_gene: NA; abundance: NA; j_gene: TRBJ1-5; CDR3nt: TGCGCCAGCAGCCAGTTTGCAGGGGTGGGTCAGCCCCAGCATTTT; CDR3aa: CASSQFAGVGQPQHF
v_gene: TRBV20-1; d_gene: NA; abundance: few; j_gene: TRBJ2-5; CDR3nt: TGCAGTGCGGAGACCGGGACACCCCAAGAGACCCAGTACTTC; CDR3aa: CSAETGTPQETQYF
v_gene: TRBV21-1; d_gene: NA; abundance: NA; j_gene: TRBJ2-1; CDR3nt: TGTGCCAGCAGCAAGACTAGCGGGAGGGTTTACAATGAGCAGTTCTTC; CDR3aa: CASSKTSGRVYNEQFF
v_gene: TRBV21-1; d_gene: NA; abundance: NA; j_gene: TRBJ2-1; CDR3nt: TGTGCCAGCAGCAACGCCGGGAGAGCGGCCTACAATGAGCAGTTCTTC; CDR3aa: CASSNAGRAAYNEQFF
v_gene: TRBV3-1; d_gene: TRBD2; abundance: NA; j_gene: TRBJ2-1; CDR3nt: TGTGCCAGCAGCCAACAACGACTAGCGGGAGAAGACAATGAGCAGTTCTTC; CDR3aa: CASSQQRLAGEDNEQFF
v_gene: TRBV2; d_gene: NA; abundance: NA; j_gene: TRBJ2-7; CDR3nt: TGTGCCAGCTTGCTTACGGACTACTACGAGCAGTACTTC; CDR3aa: CASLLTDYYEQYF
v_gene: TRBV3-1; d_gene: NA; abundance: NA; j_gene: TRBJ2-3; CDR3nt: TGTGCCAGCAGCCTAATATCAGCGGGTGATACGCAGTATTTT; CDR3aa: CASSLISAGDTQYF
v_gene: TRBV25-1; d_gene: NA; abundance: few; j_gene: TRBJ2-5; CDR3nt: TGTGCCAGCAGTGAGTCTATACAAGAGACCCAGTACTTC; CDR3aa: CASSESIQETQYF
v_gene: TRBV20-1; d_gene: NA; abundance: few; j_gene: TRBJ1-2; CDR3nt: TGCAGTGCTAGAGATGAGGAGGTTGGCTACACCTTC; CDR3aa: CSARDEEVGYTF
v_gene: TRBV28; d_gene: TRBD2; abundance: NA; j_gene: TRBJ2-7; CDR3nt: TGTGCCACTGAGAGCGGGAGGGCCTACGAGCAGTACTTC; CDR3aa: CATESGRAYEQYF
v_gene: TRBV20-1; d_gene: TRBD2; abundance: NA; j_gene: TRBJ2-1; CDR3nt: TGCAGTGCTAGGGCCTGGAGGCTAGCGGGGGACAATGAGCAGTTCTTC; CDR3aa: CSARAWRLAGDNEQFF
v_gene: TRBV28; d_gene: NA; abundance: few; j_gene: TRBJ2-1; CDR3nt: TGTGCCAGCAGTTTCGAGGGGTGGGGCAATGAGCAGTTCTTC; CDR3aa: CASSFEGWGNEQFF
v_gene: TRBV12-3/TRBV12-4; d_gene: NA; abundance: many; j_gene: TRBJ1-2; CDR3nt: TGTGCCAGCAGTGGGAGACAGAACTATGGCTACACCTTC; CDR3aa: CASSGRQNYGYTF
v_gene: TRBV12-5; d_gene: NA; abundance: NA; j_gene: TRBJ2-7; CDR3nt: TGTGCTAGTGGTTTGGATCGCTACGAGCAGTACTTC; CDR3aa: CASGLDRYEQYF
v_gene: TRBV4-1; d_gene: NA; abundance: NA; j_gene: TRBJ2-3; CDR3nt: TGCGCCAGCAGCCAAGATTCTGACAGGCCATTCCTCACAGATACGCAGTATTTT; CDR3aa: CASSQDSDRPFLTDTQYF
v_gene: TRBV24-1; d_gene: NA; abundance: NA; j_gene: TRBJ1-1; CDR3nt: TGTGCCACCAGTGACGGGCGACAGAACACTGAAGCTTTCTTT; CDR3aa: CATSDGRQNTEAFF
v_gene: TRBV4-2; d_gene: NA; abundance: many; j_gene: TRBJ1-5; CDR3nt: TGTGCCAGCAGCCAAGATAAGAGGGGCAATCAGCCCCAGCATTTT; CDR3aa: CASSQDKRGNQPQHF
v_gene: TRBV6-1; d_gene: NA; abundance: few; j_gene: TRBJ1-2; CDR3nt: TGTGCCAGCAGTGAAGCGCTTGACTACACCTTC; CDR3aa: CASSEALDYTF
v_gene: TRBV28; d_gene: TRBD1; abundance: many; j_gene: TRBJ2-5; CDR3nt: TGTGCCAGCAGTTTTGGGACAGGGGGTTTGGAGACCCAGTACTTC; CDR3aa: CASSFGTGGLETQYF
v_gene: TRBV7-9; d_gene: TRBD2; abundance: NA; j_gene: TRBJ2-3; CDR3nt: TGTGCCAGCAGCTTAAATAGCGGGGGGGGCACAGATACGCAGTATTTT; CDR3aa: CASSLNSGGGTDTQYF
v_gene: TRBV12-3/TRBV12-4; d_gene: NA; abundance: few; j_gene: TRBJ2-5; CDR3nt: TGTGCCAGCAGTGCAAGGACAATCTTGAGGGGGTCAGAGACCCAGTACTTC; CDR3aa: CASSARTILRGSETQYF
v_gene: TRBV10-3; d_gene: TRBD1; abundance: few; j_gene: TRBJ2-7; CDR3nt: TGTGCCACCAAGACAGGGAATTCTTACTACGAGCAGTACTTC; CDR3aa: CATKTGNSYYEQYF
v_gene: TRBV11-2; d_gene: TRBD1; abundance: many; j_gene: TRBJ2-1; CDR3nt: TGTGCCAGCAGCCCCCTTCGGACAGGGAACTACAATGAGCAGTTCTTC; CDR3aa: CASSPLRTGNYNEQFF
v_gene: TRBV11-2; d_gene: TRBD2; abundance: NA; j_gene: TRBJ2-5; CDR3nt: TGTGCCAGCAGTTCTTCATGGACTAGCGGACCGAGGGATGAGCAGTACTTC; CDR3aa: CASSSSWTSGPRDEQYF
v_gene: TRBV18; d_gene: NA; abundance: NA; j_gene: TRBJ2-7; CDR3nt: TGTGCCAGCTCAACCAGGCCGGCCTACGAGCAGTACTTC; CDR3aa: CASSTRPAYEQYF
v_gene: TRBV10-3; d_gene: NA; abundance: few; j_gene: TRBJ2-7; CDR3nt: TGTGCCATCAGTGAGTGGGCTGATCAGTCCTACGAGCAGTACTTC; CDR3aa: CAISEWADQSYEQYF
v_gene: TRBV27; d_gene: NA; abundance: NA; j_gene: TRBJ2-7; CDR3nt: TGTGCCAGCAGTATCCGGGACGGATCCTACGAGCAGTACTTC; CDR3aa: CASSIRDGSYEQYF
v_gene: TRBV24-1; d_gene: TRBD1; abundance: NA; j_gene: TRBJ2-7; CDR3nt: TGTGCCTCGGGGACAGACTACGAGCAGTACTTC; CDR3aa: CASGTDYEQYF